A selection of T cell receptor beta chains follows, all from one sample in a study of vaccination and CD4 T cells after COVID-19. No cognate antigen is known for these TCRs. TCRdb re-derived calls from the PCR reads in MiXCR, one entry per CDR3 protein. The sample yields 9,500 to 15,000 distinct CDR3 sequences, around three fifths seen once. Sequencing used CD4+ T cells from blood, cultured in vitro. These receptors came from a human donor who had recovered from COVID-19. CDR3s include the opening cysteine and the closing phenylalanine or tryptophan. D genes are given only for firm matches. The listing skips clone size in some rows; elsewhere it reads once, few, many or a size class.

J gene: TRBJ2-3; D gene: TRBD2; clone size: -; V gene: TRBV5-4; CDR3 DNA: TGTGCCAGCAGCTTGATAGCGGGCCTACTCACAGATACGCAGTATTTT; CDR3 protein: CASSLIAGLLTDTQYF
J gene: TRBJ2-5; D gene: -; clone size: -; V gene: TRBV21-1; CDR3 DNA: TGTGCCAGCAGCTGGACCCCTATTGGACAGGACCAAGAGACCCAGTACTTC; CDR3 protein: CASSWTPIGQDQETQYF
J gene: TRBJ2-3; D gene: -; clone size: once; V gene: TRBV19; CDR3 DNA: TGTGCCAGTAGCTCCGGACAGACAGATACGCAGTATTTT; CDR3 protein: CASSSGQTDTQYF
J gene: TRBJ2-7; D gene: TRBD1; clone size: -; V gene: TRBV15; CDR3 DNA: TGTGCCACCAGCAGAGGAGGACAGGGGTACCACGAGCAGTACTTC; CDR3 protein: CATSRGGQGYHEQYF
J gene: TRBJ1-1; D gene: -; clone size: -; V gene: TRBV12-3/TRBV12-4; CDR3 DNA: TGTGCCAGCACCGAACCCTACACTGAAGCTTTCTTT; CDR3 protein: CASTEPYTEAFF
J gene: TRBJ2-1; D gene: TRBD2; clone size: -; V gene: TRBV6-1; CDR3 DNA: TGTGCCAGCACCGACCGGACTAGCTACAATGAGCAGTTCTTC; CDR3 protein: CASTDRTSYNEQFF
J gene: TRBJ2-2; D gene: TRBD2; clone size: -; V gene: TRBV7-3; CDR3 DNA: TGTGCCAGCAGCCGATCCTCGACTAGCGGGGACACCGGGGAGCTGTTTTTT; CDR3 protein: CASSRSSTSGDTGELFF
J gene: TRBJ1-1; D gene: -; clone size: -; V gene: TRBV6-1; CDR3 DNA: TGTGCCAGCAACATGAACACTGAAGCTTTCTTT; CDR3 protein: CASNMNTEAFF
J gene: TRBJ2-5; D gene: -; clone size: -; V gene: TRBV19; CDR3 DNA: TGTGCCAGTAGTATCCTAGCTCAAGAGACCCAGTACTTC; CDR3 protein: CASSILAQETQYF
J gene: TRBJ2-3; D gene: -; clone size: -; V gene: TRBV20-1; CDR3 DNA: TGCAGTGCTAGAGCGGGAAGCACAGATACGCAGTATTTT; CDR3 protein: CSARAGSTDTQYF
J gene: TRBJ2-1; D gene: -; clone size: -; V gene: TRBV7-2; CDR3 DNA: TGTGCCAGCAGCTTATTAGCCTCCTACAATGAGCAGTTCTTC; CDR3 protein: CASSLLASYNEQFF
J gene: TRBJ2-1; D gene: -; clone size: -; V gene: TRBV24-1; CDR3 DNA: TGTGCCACCAGTGATCAGGACACGGACAATGAGCAGTTCTTC; CDR3 protein: CATSDQDTDNEQFF
J gene: TRBJ2-1; D gene: -; clone size: -; V gene: TRBV20-1; CDR3 DNA: TGCAGTGCTAGAGACAGATTCCGCTACAATGAGCAGTTCTTC; CDR3 protein: CSARDRFRYNEQFF
J gene: TRBJ2-3; D gene: TRBD2; clone size: -; V gene: TRBV5-1; CDR3 DNA: TGCGCCAGCAGGGCGGGAGATCGAGATACGCAGTATTTT; CDR3 protein: CASRAGDRDTQYF
J gene: TRBJ1-1; D gene: TRBD1; clone size: -; V gene: TRBV4-1; CDR3 DNA: TGCGCCAGCAGCCTTGGGACAGAGAACACTGAAGCTTTCTTT; CDR3 protein: CASSLGTENTEAFF
J gene: TRBJ1-6; D gene: -; clone size: -; V gene: TRBV5-4; CDR3 DNA: TGTGCCAGCAGCTTGGGGCGCCAGGAGAATTCACCCCTCCACTTT; CDR3 protein: CASSLGRQENSPLHF
J gene: TRBJ2-5; D gene: TRBD2; clone size: -; V gene: TRBV19; CDR3 DNA: TGTGCCGTTTCCCGGGGGGTTCAAGAGACCCAGTACTTC; CDR3 protein: CAVSRGVQETQYF
J gene: TRBJ2-4; D gene: -; clone size: few; V gene: TRBV27; CDR3 DNA: TGTGCCAGCAGTTTTTTGGGAGCCTCCAAAAACATTCAGTACTTC; CDR3 protein: CASSFLGASKNIQYF
J gene: TRBJ2-7; D gene: -; clone size: once; V gene: TRBV12-3/TRBV12-4; CDR3 DNA: TGTGCCAGCAGTTGGGGGCAGGAGTACGAGCAGTACTTC; CDR3 protein: CASSWGQEYEQYF
J gene: TRBJ1-5; D gene: -; clone size: few; V gene: TRBV30; CDR3 DNA: TGTGCCTGGAGTGTGGGTCAGCCCCAGCATTTT; CDR3 protein: CAWSVGQPQHF
J gene: TRBJ2-2; D gene: -; clone size: -; V gene: TRBV6-5; CDR3 DNA: TGTGCCAGCAGTTACATCGGTGGCGGGGAGCTGTTTTTT; CDR3 protein: CASSYIGGGELFF
J gene: TRBJ1-1; D gene: TRBD1; clone size: -; V gene: TRBV5-4; CDR3 DNA: TGTGCCAGCAGCTTACAGGGGGGCACTGAAGCTTTCTTT; CDR3 protein: CASSLQGGTEAFF
J gene: TRBJ1-6; D gene: -; clone size: -; V gene: TRBV11-1; CDR3 DNA: TGTGCCAGCAGCTTAGAAGGGACTAATTCACCCCTCCACTTT; CDR3 protein: CASSLEGTNSPLHF
J gene: TRBJ1-6; D gene: -; clone size: -; V gene: TRBV2; CDR3 DNA: TGTGCCAGCAAGTATACAGATTCACCCCTCCACTTT; CDR3 protein: CASKYTDSPLHF
J gene: TRBJ1-2; D gene: -; clone size: few; V gene: TRBV24-1; CDR3 DNA: TGTGCCACCAGTGAAGGCCGATCCTATGGCTACACCTTC; CDR3 protein: CATSEGRSYGYTF
J gene: TRBJ1-6; D gene: TRBD1; clone size: few; V gene: TRBV20-1; CDR3 DNA: TGCAGTGCCACAGGGGGTTCACCCCTCCACTTT; CDR3 protein: CSATGGSPLHF
J gene: TRBJ1-2; D gene: -; clone size: -; V gene: TRBV5-4; CDR3 DNA: TGTGCCAGCAGCCCCAACGGGTGGGGCGCGGACTATGGCTACACCTTC; CDR3 protein: CASSPNGWGADYGYTF
J gene: TRBJ2-3; D gene: -; clone size: -; V gene: TRBV20-1; CDR3 DNA: TGCAGTGCTGCTCCCCTAGAATTCCTCACAGATACGCAGTATTTT; CDR3 protein: CSAAPLEFLTDTQYF
J gene: TRBJ1-6; D gene: TRBD1; clone size: few; V gene: TRBV10-3; CDR3 DNA: TGTGCCATCAGCCGGGACAGGGACGGTAATTCACCCCTCCACTTT; CDR3 protein: CAISRDRDGNSPLHF